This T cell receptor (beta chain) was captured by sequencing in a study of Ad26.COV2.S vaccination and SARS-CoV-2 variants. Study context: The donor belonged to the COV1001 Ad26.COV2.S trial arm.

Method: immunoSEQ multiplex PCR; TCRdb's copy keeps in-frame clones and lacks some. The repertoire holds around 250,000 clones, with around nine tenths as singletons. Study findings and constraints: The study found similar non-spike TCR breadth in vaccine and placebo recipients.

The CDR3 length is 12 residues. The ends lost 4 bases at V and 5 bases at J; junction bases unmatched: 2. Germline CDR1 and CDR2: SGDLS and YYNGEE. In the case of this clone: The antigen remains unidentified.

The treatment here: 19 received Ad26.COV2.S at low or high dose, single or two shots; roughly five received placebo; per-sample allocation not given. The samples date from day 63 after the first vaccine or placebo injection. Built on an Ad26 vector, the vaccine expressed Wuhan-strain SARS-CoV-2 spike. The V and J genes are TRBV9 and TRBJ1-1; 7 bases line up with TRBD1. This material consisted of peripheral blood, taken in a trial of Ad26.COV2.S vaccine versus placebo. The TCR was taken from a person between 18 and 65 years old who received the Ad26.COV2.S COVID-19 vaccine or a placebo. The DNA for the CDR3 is TGTGCCAGCAGCTCACAGGGGACTGAAGCTTTCTTT. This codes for CASSSQGTEAFF.